This T cell receptor beta chain was sequenced during a study of PD-L1 blockade in urothelial cancer. Background on the study: About 90% of the roughly 30 patients were men with bladder-origin urothelial cancer.

Worth noting for this clone: Its specificity is not known.

Germline V gene sequence: CDR1 MNHEY, CDR2 SVGAGI. The CDR3 is 15 amino acids. Germline trimming cut 5 bases from V and 6 bases from J; bases unmatched to any gene: 6. The study, taken as a whole, reports: By 3 weeks, tumor-associated blood clones had expanded more in durable-benefit patients. Pretreatment peripheral blood TCR clonality that fell below the median predicted better survival among the patients studied.

Each patient's cancer was a locally advanced or metastatic urothelial carcinoma. The assay was immunoSEQ multiplex PCR, and TCRdb's table has in-frame clones only and misses some. This sample has approximately 37,000 clones; around 82% occur once, and the top ten carry about 17%. The specimen comprised PBMCs, sampled around atezolizumab (anti-PD-L1) treatment. This clonotype was obtained from a man in his sixties with urothelial cancer. V usage is TRBV6-5 and J usage is TRBJ2-7; 14 nucleotides match TRBD2. The CDR3, as DNA: TGTGCCAGCAGTCAGGGACTAGCGGGAGCAGCCGAGCAGTACTTC. Amino acids: CASSQGLAGAAEQYF.